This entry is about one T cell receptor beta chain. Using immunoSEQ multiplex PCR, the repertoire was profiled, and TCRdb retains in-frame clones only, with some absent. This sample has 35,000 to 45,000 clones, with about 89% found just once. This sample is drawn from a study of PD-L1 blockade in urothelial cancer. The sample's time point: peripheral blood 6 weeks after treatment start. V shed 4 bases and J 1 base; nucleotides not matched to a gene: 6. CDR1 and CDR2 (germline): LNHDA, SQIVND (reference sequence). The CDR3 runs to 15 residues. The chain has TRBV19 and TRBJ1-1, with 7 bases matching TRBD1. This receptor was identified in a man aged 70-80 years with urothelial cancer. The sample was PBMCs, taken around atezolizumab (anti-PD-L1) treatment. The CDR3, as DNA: TGTGCCAGTAGTAAGTTTAGGGGGCCGAACACTGAAGCTTTCTTT. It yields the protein CASSKFRGPNTEAFF.